This T cell receptor beta chain was identified during a study of T cell responses to AZD1222 COVID-19 vaccine. In the case of this clone: No antigen is known for it.

Study results and caveats: Repertoires in all cases were sampled only once the peak T cell response had passed. Reportedly, nearly half of unique spike TCRs recognized epitopes outside B.1.351/B.1.1.7 mutations.

Germline CDR1 reads SEHNR; CDR2 reads FQNEAQ (reference sequence). This CDR3 is 13 amino acids long. The V end was cut by 5 bases, the J end by 6 bases, with 8 bases between. The assay was immunoSEQ multiplex PCR, and TCRdb's table has in-frame clones only and misses some. Among under 200,000 clones listed, 94% were seen once. The sequence was collected from an adult in good health. The rearrangement joins TRBV7-9 to TRBJ1-6; no clear D. The starting material was peripheral blood, obtained on day 0 of AZD1222 vaccination. As DNA, the CDR3 is TGTGCCAGCAGCCCGGGTCTTAATTCACCCCTCCACTTT. Amino acids: CASSPGLNSPLHF. Full variable domain (rest looked up from reference TRBV7-9 and TRBJ1-6): DTGVSQNPRHKITKRGQNVTFRCDPISEHNRLYWYRQTLGQGPEFLTYFQNEAQLEKSRLLSDRFSAERPKGSFSTLEIQRTEQGDSAMYLCASSPGLNSPLHFGNGTRLTVT.